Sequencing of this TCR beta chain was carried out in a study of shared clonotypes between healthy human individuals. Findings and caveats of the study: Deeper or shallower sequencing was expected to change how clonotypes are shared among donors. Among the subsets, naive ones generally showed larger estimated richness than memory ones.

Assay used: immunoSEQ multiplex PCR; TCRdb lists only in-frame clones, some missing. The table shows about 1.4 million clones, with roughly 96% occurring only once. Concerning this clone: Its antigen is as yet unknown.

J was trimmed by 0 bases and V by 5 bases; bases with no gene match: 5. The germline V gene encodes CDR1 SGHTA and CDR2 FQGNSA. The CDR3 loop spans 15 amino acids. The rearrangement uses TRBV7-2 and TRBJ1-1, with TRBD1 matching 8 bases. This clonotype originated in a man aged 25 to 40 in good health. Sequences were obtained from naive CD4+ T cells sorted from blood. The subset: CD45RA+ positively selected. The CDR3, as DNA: TGTGCCAGCAGCCAGGGGGCGGGTATGAACACTGAAGCTTTCTTT. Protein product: CASSQGAGMNTEAFF.